Shown below are 9 T cell receptor beta chains from a single sample sequenced in a study of T cells expressing NK-cell markers (dated by TCRdb to about 2020). The library was generated by 5' RACE. The data were produced on an Illumina HiSeq 2000. After TCRdb reprocessed the reads, each CDR3 protein sequence was kept as one row, without DNA. The sample table records hundreds of thousands of distinct CDR3 sequences. Of the sample, less than 4.5% is held by the ten largest clones. Sequencing used blood T cells: a sorted CD56 or NKG2C T cell subset, CD4+ or CD8+ T cells, or bulk PBMC T cells (not recorded which). These receptors all stem from a man aged 18 to 29 in good health. Donor details come from another sample of the same person, matched by shared clones.

The gene calls are TRBV6-5 and TRBJ2-7; TCRdb outputs TRBD1, but without DNA this stays unchecked. This CDR3 is 13 amino acids long. The germline gives CDR1 MNHEY, CDR2 SVGAGI. The CDR3: CASSPRQSYEQYF.

V usage is TRBV9 and J usage is TRBJ2-5; TCRdb calls TRBD1, which cannot be checked without DNA. The CDR3 runs 15 residues. The V gene's germline CDR1 is SGDLS and CDR2 YYNGEE. CDR3 loop: CASSVVGTETETQYF.

The CDR3: CASSLASGPDTQYF. The rearrangement links TRBV7-9 to TRBJ2-3; with no DNA, the TCRdb D assignment of TRBD1 cannot be verified. The CDR3 is made up of 14 amino acids. CDR1 is SEHNR and CDR2 is FQNEAQ in the germline V gene (reference sequence).

The chain joins TRBV7-2 to TRBJ2-7; there is no DNA to check the TCRdb D call of TRBD2. The CDR3 covers 16 residues. Germline V gene data show CDR1 as SGHTA and CDR2 as FQGNSA. The CDR3: CASSLFVGGSAYEQYF. The full variable domain, completed using reference TRBV7-2 and TRBJ2-7, is GAGVSQSPSNKVTEKGKDVELRCDPISGHTALYWYRQSLGQGLEFLIYFQGNSAPDKSGLPSDRFSAERTGGSVSTLTIQRTQQEDSAVYLCASSLFVGGSAYEQYFGPGTRLTVT.

This sequence joins TRBV3-1 and TRBJ1-3. Germline V lookup: CDR1 LGHDT, CDR2 YNNKEL (reference sequence). The CDR3 has 15 residues. CDR3 amino acids: CASSPQSRSGNTIYF.

The chain recombines TRBV5-1 with TRBJ1-1; TCRdb lists TRBD1, though no DNA is available to test this call. CDR1 and CDR2 from the germline V gene are SGHRS and YFSETQ. The CDR3 loop spans 17 amino acids. CDR3 amino acids: CASSYRGQELIGTEAFF.

The rearrangement joins TRBV30 to TRBJ2-7; TCRdb outputs TRBD2, but without DNA this stays unchecked. In germline, CDR1 is GTSNPN, CDR2 SVGIG (reference sequence). The CDR3 runs 13 residues. CDR3 amino acids: CAWTRRESGEQYF.

The chain joins TRBV5-4 to TRBJ2-2; TCRdb returns TRBD2, unconfirmable since there is no DNA. Germline V gives CDR1 SGHNT, CDR2 YYREEE (reference sequence). The CDR3 has 18 amino acids. The CDR3 is CASSLGFRGRTNTGELFF.

The V call is TRBV9, the J call TRBJ1-2; TCRdb gives TRBD1 as the D gene, but with no DNA this cannot be confirmed. The CDR3 covers 15 residues. Germline CDR1 and CDR2: SGDLS and YYNGEE. CDR3 sequence: CASSAGTTGSYGYTF.